A selection of T cell receptor beta chains follows, all from one sample in a study of blood T cell repertoires in COVID-19. Produced via immunoSEQ multiplex PCR; TCRdb's table is partial and in-frame only. The sample yields fewer than 250,000 clones, roughly 82% seen once. Sequencing was performed on peripheral blood. These receptors all come from a woman between 70 and 85 years old with acute or convalescent COVID-19. Both conserved end residues are part of each CDR3. A D gene is named only where the DNA matches it firmly. The size entry is marked missing in some rows and otherwise reads once, few, many or a size class.

>TRBJ2-7|TRBD1|TRBV11-2|few
CASSLVGTGTEKSYEQYF
TGTGCCAGCAGCTTAGTGGGTACAGGGACAGAGAAGTCCTACGAGCAGTACTTC
>TRBJ2-1|TRBD2|TRBV4-2|NA
CASSPGLAGEVEQFF
TGTGCCAGCAGCCCCGGACTAGCGGGGGAGGTTGAGCAGTTCTTC
>TRBJ1-5|NA|TRBV19|once
CASSLNAGNFNQPQHF
TGTGCCAGTAGTCTCAACGCCGGGAACTTCAATCAGCCCCAGCATTTT
>TRBJ1-5|TRBD1|TRBV2|NA
CASSGPGQGIQPQHF
TGTGCCAGCAGTGGCCCGGGACAGGGGATACAGCCCCAGCATTTT
>TRBJ1-6|NA|TRBV4-1|few
CASSQDTGKYYNSPLHF
TGCGCCAGCAGCCAAGATACAGGCAAATATTATAATTCACCCCTCCACTTT
>TRBJ2-2|NA|TRBV18|NA
CASSPRTANTGELFF
TGTGCCAGCTCACCACGTACGGCGAACACCGGGGAGCTGTTTTTT
>TRBJ1-2|NA|TRBV24-1|NA
CATSDLDRGYGYTF
TGTGCCACCAGTGATTTGGACCGGGGGTATGGCTACACCTTC
>TRBJ1-1|NA|TRBV6-5|NA
CASRFTGTLNTEAFF
TGTGCCAGCAGGTTTACCGGGACACTTAACACTGAAGCTTTCTTT
>TRBJ1-3|NA|TRBV4-1|NA
CASSQQATSSGNTIYF
TGCGCCAGCAGCCAACAGGCTACGAGCTCTGGAAACACCATATATTTT
>TRBJ1-1|NA|TRBV7-9|NA
CASSSGVVWTEAFF
TGTGCCAGCAGCTCAGGGGTCGTTTGGACTGAAGCTTTCTTT
>TRBJ2-1|TRBD2|TRBV4-2|NA
CASSQDSTGGYNEQFF
TGTGCCAGCAGCCAAGATTCGACGGGGGGGTACAATGAGCAGTTCTTC
>TRBJ2-7|NA|TRBV5-1|NA
CASSQGYEQYF
TGCGCCAGCAGCCAGGGCTACGAGCAGTACTTC
>TRBJ1-2|NA|TRBV6-5|NA
CASSWEGASGYTF
TGTGCCAGCAGTTGGGAGGGCGCGAGTGGCTACACCTTC
>TRBJ2-7|TRBD1|TRBV3-1/TRBV3-2|NA
CASSQAGQGHYEQYF
TGTGCCAGCAGCCAAGCAGGACAGGGCCACTACGAGCAGTACTTC
>TRBJ1-6|TRBD1|TRBV5-1|NA
CASSLATGNYNSPLHF
TGCGCCAGCAGCTTGGCGACAGGGAATTATAATTCACCCCTCCACTTT
>TRBJ1-1|NA|TRBV3-1/TRBV3-2|NA
CASSQEGLYTEAFF
TGTGCCAGCAGCCAAGAAGGACTGTACACTGAAGCTTTCTTT
>TRBJ2-7|NA|TRBV6-1|NA
CASSESGGLPQSEQYF
TGTGCCAGCAGTGAATCTGGCGGTTTACCCCAGAGCGAGCAGTACTTC
>TRBJ2-5|NA|TRBV3-1/TRBV3-2|NA
CASSLTGVGGETQYF
TGTGCCAGCAGCCTAACAGGGGTCGGAGGGGAGACCCAGTACTTC
>TRBJ1-6|TRBD1|TRBV7-2|once
CASSLRLVGTGETPLHF
TGTGCCAGCAGCTTACGTCTAGTCGGGACAGGGGAGACACCCCTCCACTTT
>TRBJ2-5|TRBD2|TRBV6-1|once
CASSEAFGLAETQYF
TGTGCCAGCAGTGAAGCTTTCGGACTAGCCGAGACCCAGTACTTC
>TRBJ1-3|NA|TRBV7-9|NA
CASSLVPTGFSGNTIYF
TGTGCCAGCAGCTTAGTCCCGACAGGTTTCTCTGGAAACACCATATATTTT
>TRBJ1-4|TRBD1|TRBV4-2|NA
CASSPRQGGKLFF
TGTGCCAGCAGCCCACGACAGGGAGGAAAACTGTTTTTT
>TRBJ1-1|NA|TRBV27|once
CASSLWAEGDTEAFF
TGTGCCAGCAGTTTATGGGCAGAGGGGGACACTGAAGCTTTCTTT
>TRBJ1-1|NA|TRBV3-1/TRBV3-2|NA
CASSLRGGTEAFF
TGTGCCAGCAGCCTTAGAGGAGGGACTGAAGCTTTCTTT
>TRBJ2-1|NA|TRBV5-6|NA
CASSLQALLENEQFF
TGTGCCAGCAGCCTACAAGCCCTCCTAGAGAATGAGCAGTTCTTC
>TRBJ1-2|TRBD1|TRBV10-2|once
CASSRRDRGNYGYTF
TGCGCCAGCAGCCGCCGGGACAGGGGGAACTATGGCTACACCTTC
>TRBJ1-5|NA|TRBV5-1|many
CASSIGISGPQQPQHF
TGCGCCAGCAGCATCGGGATCTCGGGCCCCCAACAGCCCCAGCATTTT
>TRBJ1-1|NA|TRBV27|NA
CASSLRGNTEAFF
TGTGCCAGCAGTTTAAGGGGGAACACTGAAGCTTTCTTT
>TRBJ2-2|NA|TRBV5-4|NA
CASSPSWASAGELFF
TGTGCCAGCAGCCCCAGTTGGGCGTCGGCCGGGGAGCTGTTTTTT
>TRBJ1-4|NA|TRBV5-6|NA
CASSWSDRQWEKLFF
TGTGCCAGCAGCTGGTCGGACAGACAATGGGAAAAACTGTTTTTT
>TRBJ2-3|NA|TRBV6-1|NA
CASSEAPAASTDTQYF
TGTGCCAGCAGTGAAGCACCAGCGGCTAGCACAGATACGCAGTATTTT
>TRBJ2-2|TRBD1|TRBV4-1|few
CASSYIISDQGTGETGELFF
TGCGCCAGCAGCTACATAATCAGCGATCAGGGGACAGGGGAAACCGGGGAGCTGTTTTTT
>TRBJ1-3|TRBD1|TRBV7-2|NA
CASSFGGGRNTIYF
TGTGCCAGCAGCTTTGGAGGGGGCCGAAACACCATATATTTT
>TRBJ2-1|TRBD2|TRBV4-1|once
CASSQDRGLAGGKKDEQFF
TGCGCCAGCAGCCAAGATCGGGGGCTAGCGGGGGGTAAGAAGGATGAGCAGTTCTTC
>TRBJ1-1|NA|TRBV19|NA
CASSPRINTEAFF
TGTGCCAGTAGTCCGCGGATAAACACTGAAGCTTTCTTT
>TRBJ1-6|NA|TRBV7-6|NA
CASSLGQEFSPLHF
TGTGCCAGCAGCTTAGGACAGGAGTTTTCACCCCTCCACTTT
>TRBJ2-3|TRBD1|TRBV4-2|NA
CASSPGQFSSTDTQYF
TGTGCCAGCAGCCCGGGACAGTTTTCTAGCACAGATACGCAGTATTTT
>TRBJ1-5|NA|TRBV27|NA
CASSPDRRSNQPQHF
TGTGCCAGCAGTCCCGACAGGCGTTCGAATCAGCCCCAGCATTTT
>TRBJ1-5|TRBD1|TRBV7-2|few
CASSWTGGNQPQHF
TGTGCCAGCAGCTGGACAGGGGGCAATCAGCCCCAGCATTTT
>TRBJ2-3|NA|TRBV5-8|NA
CASSLRQMNTDTQYF
TGTGCCAGCAGCTTGAGACAGATGAACACAGATACGCAGTATTTT
>TRBJ1-1|TRBD1|TRBV6-5|NA
CASSYLAGGLNTEAFF
TGTGCCAGCAGTTACTTGGCAGGGGGCCTGAACACTGAAGCTTTCTTT
>TRBJ2-7|NA|TRBV11-3|NA
CASSLGGTNYEQYF
TGTGCCAGCAGCTTAGGTGGCACAAACTACGAGCAGTACTTC
>TRBJ1-5|NA|TRBV2|NA
CASSGGRGSNQPQHF
TGTGCCAGCAGTGGGGGGAGGGGGAGCAATCAGCCCCAGCATTTT
>TRBJ2-2|NA|TRBV21-1|NA
CASSKALGTGNTGELFF
TGTGCCAGCAGCAAAGCGCTCGGGACAGGGAACACCGGGGAGCTGTTTTTT
>TRBJ2-3|TRBD2|TRBV5-4|NA
CASSALAGGVSDTQYF
TGTGCCAGCAGCGCCCTAGCGGGGGGTGTTTCAGATACGCAGTATTTT
>TRBJ2-6|TRBD1|TRBV5-1|NA
CASSPSVIGTGAGANVLTF
TGCGCCAGCAGCCCAAGCGTTATCGGGACAGGGGCTGGGGCCAACGTCCTGACTTTC
>TRBJ1-2|NA|TRBV27|NA
CASHNAVDGYTF
TGTGCCAGCCACAACGCGGTAGATGGCTACACCTTC
>TRBJ2-1|NA|TRBV30|NA
CAWSSSVGANEQFF
TGTGCCTGGAGTAGCAGCGTTGGTGCCAATGAGCAGTTCTTC
>TRBJ1-2|TRBD1|TRBV7-2|NA
CASSSNRGNYGYTF
TGTGCCAGCAGTTCAAACAGGGGTAACTATGGCTACACCTTC